The text below deals with one TCR beta chain. Genomic DNA was employed as the template in profiling TCR beta VDJ and CDR3. TCRdb processed the reads anew with MiXCR; each CDR3 protein has one entry. In the table there are some 150,000 distinct CDR3 sequences, about two thirds of which are singletons. The source of the sample is a study of CD8+CD57+ T cells in acquired aplastic anemia. The overall study: An average of roughly 3.2 ug of DNA was obtained from sorted CD4+ and CD8+ cells.

The CDR3 contains 13 residues. CDR1 is SGHAT and CDR2 is FQNNGV in the germline V gene. The V gene lost 6 bases and the J gene lost 1 base, with 9 bases spanning the gap. Selection for sequencing was limited to patients who had shown CD8+CD57+ cell expansion by flow cytometry. This chain connects TRBV11-2 to TRBJ1-1; D remains unclear. The TCR comes from a human donor with aplastic anemia. Sequenced sample: sorted CD4+, CD8+, or CD8+CD57+ T cells (not recorded which) from PBMCs. The CDR3 nucleotides are TGTGCCAGCAGTGAAGAAACGAACACTGAAGCTTTCTTT. Protein: CASSEETNTEAFF.